This T cell receptor beta chain came from a study of response to subunit inactivated influenza vaccine. The sample holds a few counts of this clonotype. The target antigen is unknown. TCRdb reprocessed the RT-PCR reads via MiXCR and lists one record per CDR3 protein. This sample has hundreds of thousands of distinct CDR3 sequences; under 15% occur once, and the top ten carry about an eighth. This CDR3 spans 16 amino acids. The V and J ends lost 2 bases and 7 bases respectively, with 18 bases between them. Germline assignment: CDR1 KGHSH and CDR2 LQKENI. General study findings and limits: It was the authors' suggestion that each seasonal influenza vaccination recruits few new T cells.

The chain recombines TRBV18 with TRBJ2-1, with D possibly called TRBD1 or TRBD2 (5 bases each). The clonotype originates from a man aged 45-65 years who received an inactivated influenza vaccine. The specimen comprised PBMCs from blood, sampled about 40 days after vaccination. In nucleotides, the CDR3 is TGTGCCAGCTCACCATTCGGGGCGATGCAGCCGAATGAGCAGTTCTTC. It encodes CASSPFGAMQPNEQFF.